This T cell receptor (beta chain) came from a study of cytomegalovirus exposure and HLA in healthy donors. The PCR made use of 60 Vbeta and 13 Jbeta primers. TCRdb's table, derived via immunoSEQ multiplex PCR, lists solely in-frame clones and lacks some. The profile covers 100,000 to 150,000 clones, with about 71% appearing a single time and over 2.5% taken by the ten largest. For this clone: The antigen is unknown.

The study's findings and limits: A prior analysis recorded that most TCR beta V segments were productive about 87% or about 30% of the time. Associated with HLA alleles at 0.05 false discovery rate in a later analysis were over 15,000 TCR beta sequences.

The CDR3 totals 16 residues. The V gene end was trimmed by 2 bases and the J gene end by 5 bases; junction bases not matched to a gene: 12. Germline V CDR1 and CDR2: MDHEN, SYDVKM. The origin of this receptor is a woman aged 45-65 years in good health and CMV-seronegative. The V gene is TRBV28, the J gene TRBJ2-7; 7 bases map to TRBD1. What was sequenced was PBMCs. The CDR3 DNA reads as TGTGCCAGCAGTTTACAAACCGGGACAGAACTTGACGAGCAGTACTTC. This encodes CASSLQTGTELDEQYF.